This passage covers 21 T cell receptor beta chains from one sample sequenced in a study of technical replicates of blood from a few donors. Measured with immunoSEQ multiplex PCR; TCRdb has only the in-frame clones, and not every one. The sample consists of about 95,000 clones, 85% to 95% of them appearing once. The sample was T cells isolated from PBMCs. All receptors come from a human donor in good health.

As DNA, the CDR3 is TGTGCCAGTAGTACCGAGGGGGGGGCTGGTCAGCCCCAGCATTTT. Its protein product is CASSTEGGAGQPQHF. V and J are TRBV19 and TRBJ1-5; TRBD1 is a possible D gene (6 bases). V was pared by 4 bases and J by 6 bases, with 16 bases between. CDR3 length: 15 amino acids. The V gene's germline CDR1 is LNHDA and CDR2 SQIVND (reference sequence).

This rearrangement joins TRBV7-8 to TRBJ2-3, with 11 bases aligning to TRBD2. CDR3 length: 17 amino acids. Per germline, CDR1 SGHVS and CDR2 FQNEAQ. V lost 1 base and J lost 2; bases outside the gene matches: 5. The CDR3 reads CASSLVTSGENTDTQYF. In DNA form, the CDR3 reads TGTGCCAGCAGCTTAGTGACTAGCGGGGAAAACACAGATACGCAGTATTTT.

Here the CDR3 DNA reads TGTGCCATCAGTGACGTAACGAGAAACACCGGGGAGCTGTTTTTT. This sequence encodes CAISDVTRNTGELFF. This rearrangement joins TRBV10-3 to TRBJ2-2; no clear D. Germline CDR1 reads ENHRY; CDR2 reads SYGVKD. The CDR3 contains 15 residues. V lost 3 bases, J lost 2 bases, and 10 bases lay in between.

The V and J genes are TRBV7-3 and TRBJ2-3, with 7 bases lining up with TRBD2. Germline V lookup: CDR1 SGHTA, CDR2 FQGTGA. With V trimmed by 5 bases and J by 3 bases, 8 bases remained unmatched. The CDR3 sequence is 15 residues long. The CDR3 is CASSPGGLVTDTQYF. The CDR3 bases are TGTGCCAGCAGCCCAGGCGGACTAGTAACAGATACGCAGTATTTT.

The chain employs TRBV6-5 and TRBJ1-1, with 7 bases fitting TRBD1. Unmatched junction bases numbered 16, after V lost 4 bases and J lost 11 bases. In germline, CDR1 is MNHEY, CDR2 SVGAGI. The CDR3 totals 15 residues. CDR3 nucleotides: TGTGCCAGCAGTTTCACCCGGGACAGTGGCTCGTCGGCTTTCTTT. Protein: CASSFTRDSGSSAFF.

The rearrangement links TRBV9 to TRBJ1-3, with D tentatively TRBD1 (6 bases). V dropped 6 bases and J dropped 6 bases, with 19 bases sitting between them. Germline CDR1 SGDLS, CDR2 YYNGEE. The CDR3 has 15 residues. The CDR3 DNA reads as TGTGCCAGCAATCCGGGACAAGTTTTGGAAAACACCATATATTTT. It encodes CASNPGQVLENTIYF.

V usage is TRBV6-5 and J usage is TRBJ1-2, with 9 bases matching TRBD1. The CDR3 consists of 14 residues. The ends lost 5 bases at V and 7 bases at J; junction bases unmatched: 8. Germline CDR1 and CDR2: MNHEY and SVGAGI. CDR3: CASSRTGQGIGYTF. The CDR3 DNA sequence: TGTGCCAGCAGTCGTACCGGACAGGGGATTGGCTACACCTTC.

On this clone itself: Other DNA sequences in this specimen translate into the identical CDR3. The chain couples TRBV9 to TRBJ2-2, with 8 nucleotides matching TRBD1. Germline V CDR1 and CDR2: SGDLS, YYNGEE. The CDR3 consists of 14 residues. V was pared by 0 bases and J by 7 bases, with 2 bases of the junction left unmatched. CDR3 in DNA: TGTGCCAGCAGCGTAGCAGGGGGCGGCGGGGAGCTGTTTTTT. This translates into CASSVAGGGGELFF.

The chain combines TRBV27 with TRBJ1-1; a possible D gene is TRBD1 (6 bases). Germline V gene sequence: CDR1 MNHEY, CDR2 SMNVEV (reference sequence). Trimming shortened V by 2 bases and J by 4 bases, and 11 bases separated the two germline ends. This CDR3 is 14 amino acids long. As DNA, the CDR3 is TGTGCCAGCAGTTTAGGTAGGGGGTCCACTGAAGCTTTCTTT. The encoded protein is CASSLGRGSTEAFF.

The chain recombines TRBV6-5 with TRBJ2-5; 8 bases agree with TRBD1. The germline V gene has CDR1 MNHEY and CDR2 SVGAGI. After removal of 6 bases from V and 0 bases from J, the junction contained 3 bases not matched to a gene. The CDR3 consists of 14 residues. The CDR3 reads CASRTDRDQETQYF. In DNA, the CDR3 is TGTGCCAGCAGGACGGACAGGGACCAAGAGACCCAGTACTTC.

A single count supports this clone. The V and J genes are TRBV11-2 and TRBJ2-3; 11 nucleotides agree with TRBD2. The germline V gene encodes CDR1 SGHAT and CDR2 FQNNGV. This CDR3 is built from 15 residues. Trimming at V came to 4 bases and at J to 3 bases, leaving 3 bases not matched to a gene. The CDR3 reads CASSSGLAATDTQYF. The CDR3, as DNA: TGTGCCAGCAGCTCGGGACTAGCGGCGACAGATACGCAGTATTTT.

The rearrangement links TRBV6-5 to TRBJ2-5; D is possibly TRBD1 (6 bases). The CDR3 extends over 14 amino acids. Germline CDR1 reads MNHEY; CDR2 reads SVGAGI. The V end was cut by 5 bases, the J end by 2 bases, with 12 bases between. The CDR3 coding sequence is TGTGCCAGCAGTAAACGGACAGCTCAAGAGACCCAGTACTTC. It yields the protein CASSKRTAQETQYF.

This chain links TRBV7-7 with TRBJ2-2; 7 nucleotides agree with TRBD2. There are 16 residues in the CDR3. Losses at the gene ends were 2 bases for V and 4 bases for J; bases not matched to a gene: 7. Germline V gene data show CDR1 as SSHAT and CDR2 as FNYEAQ (reference sequence). The CDR3 loop is CASSLSSGLPTGELFF. The DNA for the CDR3 is TGTGCCAGCAGCTTATCCTCGGGACTACCCACCGGGGAGCTGTTTTTT.

Only one count was recorded for this clone. The V gene is TRBV9, the J gene TRBJ2-1, with 10 positions matching TRBD2. Germline assignment: CDR1 SGDLS and CDR2 YYNGEE. Germline trimming cut 4 bases from V and 6 bases from J; bases unmatched to any gene: 7. CDR3 length: 15 amino acids. For the CDR3, the DNA is TGTGCCAGCAGCCCATCTAGCGGGAGTGGCAATGAGCAGTTCTTC. Its translation is CASSPSSGSGNEQFF.

The chain has TRBV30 and TRBJ2-1, with a tentative D call TRBD1 (6 bases). The CDR3 is made up of 13 amino acids. Between the trimmed V and J ends, which lost 5 bases and 8 bases, there was a span of 16 bases. Germline values: CDR1 GTSNPN, CDR2 SVGIG (reference sequence). CDR3 sequence: CAWGTRGGDEQFF. CDR3 coding DNA: TGTGCCTGGGGGACGCGAGGGGGAGATGAGCAGTTCTTC.

The chain employs TRBV6-5 and TRBJ1-6, with 8 bases identical to TRBD1. Looked up from germline, CDR1 is MNHEY and CDR2 is SVGAGI. With V trimmed by 0 bases and J by 9 bases, 4 bases remained unmatched. The CDR3 is 15 residues long. This CDR3 is CASSYSGQGSSPLHF. DNA of the CDR3: TGTGCCAGCAGTTACTCTGGACAGGGTAGTTCACCCCTCCACTTT.

The chain couples TRBV5-6 to TRBJ1-1; the D gene is possibly TRBD1 (5 bases). Trimming removed 3 bases at V and 5 bases at J, with 14 bases between. The CDR3 spans 14 residues. Germline CDR1 SGHDT, CDR2 YYEEEE. The CDR3 loop reads CASSYWGTATEAFF. The CDR3 DNA reads as TGTGCCAGCAGCTACTGGGGCACGGCTACTGAAGCTTTCTTT.

The chain has TRBV6-4 and TRBJ1-5; 9 bases fit TRBD1. CDR3 length equals 15 residues. Trimming took 6 bases from V and 3 from J; bases not matched to a gene: 6. Germline V gives CDR1 MRHNA, CDR2 SNTAGT. The CDR3 DNA follows: TGTGCCAGCAGACAGGGGGCATCTCCCAATCAGCCCCAGCATTTT. It encodes CASRQGASPNQPQHF.

The chain has TRBV10-2 and TRBJ2-7; 8 nucleotides align to TRBD2. CDR1 is WSHSY, CDR2 SAAADI, per germline. V was clipped by 6 bases and J by 0 bases; unmatched bases: 1. CDR3 length equals 13 residues. The CDR3 loop reads CASSGTSSYEQYF. In DNA, the CDR3 is TGCGCCAGCAGCGGGACTAGCTCCTACGAGCAGTACTTC.

The chain carries TRBV7-8 and TRBJ2-1, with 12 bases lining up with TRBD2. Looked up from germline, CDR1 is SGHVS and CDR2 is FQNEAQ. Trimming took 1 base from V and 5 from J; bases not matched to a gene: 3. The CDR3 sequence is 16 residues long. CDR3 coding DNA: TGTGCCAGCAGCTTAGGGACTAGCGGGATTGACAATGAGCAGTTCTTC. This sequence encodes CASSLGTSGIDNEQFF.

This chain joins TRBV7-2 and TRBJ2-2; 16 bases line up with TRBD2. The junction had 6 bases not matched to a gene; V was cut back by 4 bases and J by 4 bases. Germline CDR1 reads SGHTA; CDR2 reads FQGNSA. The CDR3 loop spans 18 amino acids. The CDR3 loop reads CASSSTGTSGRATGELFF. The CDR3 DNA follows: TGTGCCAGCAGCTCCACCGGGACTAGCGGGAGGGCCACCGGGGAGCTGTTTTTT.